This T cell receptor beta chain was captured by sequencing in a study of T cell changes during pregnancy in multiple sclerosis. The CDR3 contains 13 residues. V dropped 4 bases and J dropped 10 bases, with 16 bases sitting between them. CDR1 is SGDLS, CDR2 YYNGEE, per germline. TCRdb keeps only in-frame clones here, not all; method: immunoSEQ multiplex PCR. The sample holds 60,000 to 85,000 clones, about nine tenths seen once. The specimen was peripheral blood, collected after pregnancy. The rearrangement uses TRBV9 and TRBJ2-3; the D gene is possibly TRBD1 (8 bases). This sequence was found in a female donor in good health, enrolled as a control in a pregnancy study. The CDR3 DNA is TGTGCCAGCAGCTCGTACAGGGGGGGGGCGCAGTATTTT. Its protein is CASSSYRGGAQYF.